This record concerns one TCR beta chain sequence. This clone may be a read error of a much larger clone one base away. Without the conserved terminal phenylalanine or tryptophan, this CDR3 likely stems from a read error. RNA isolated from unsorted whole blood supplied the blood RNA, with germline DNA also extracted. The germline CDR1 and CDR2 sequences are MNHEY and SVGAGI. The V gene end was trimmed by 5 bases and the J gene end by 5 bases; junction bases not matched to a gene: 7. This CDR3 is built from 14 residues. The data belong to a study of tumor-infiltrating lymphocytes in primary liver carcinoma. From approximately 500 ng total RNA, TCR beta cDNA was generated with a primer in the constant region. Slightly modified ARM-PCR, run as three nested multiplex PCR rounds, produced the TCR beta libraries. Running roughly 10 cycles apiece, the first two PCR rounds relied on TRBV1-TRBV30 forward primers together with a C-beta reverse primer. MiXCR, applied by TCRdb to the multiplex PCR reads, yields one record per CDR3 protein. The sample consists of 310,000 or so distinct CDR3 sequences, almost 60% of them appearing once.

The chain joins TRBV6-5 to TRBJ2-7; 9 nucleotides match TRBD1. The sequence came from a woman in her twenties or thirties with primary liver carcinoma and hepatitis B virus infection. Sequencing was done on a sample of peripheral blood. The CDR3 spells CASSPRTGAHEQYI. In nucleotides, the CDR3 is TGTGCCAGCAGTCCCAGGACAGGGGCCCACGAGCAGTACATC.